This TCR beta chain originates from a study of T cell changes during pregnancy in multiple sclerosis (dated by TCRdb to between 2019 and 2020). For context, the study as a whole: In women with multiple sclerosis, the researchers looked at how the T cell repertoire shifted as pregnancy progressed.

Preparation of the library involved the immunoSEQ multiplex PCR assay. TCRdb stores this immuneACCESS table with in-frame sequences only. Part of the clones is absent; in the studies checked, under half of the shortfall reflects unresolved V genes, and no reason is known for the rest. This sample has about 59,000 clones in its table, and 94% of those were observed once. The ten largest clones capture just over 2.5% of the sample. Regarding this clone: Its antigen is unknown. One base away there is no much larger clone; base qualities are not given.

Material: CD8+ T cells from peripheral blood mononuclear cells, obtained after pregnancy. The sequence came from a female donor with multiple sclerosis, enrolled in a pregnancy study.

The DNA sequence reads TGCGCCAGCAGCTCCCGGGACATGAACACCGGGGAGCTGTTTTTT. This sequence encodes CASSSRDMNTGELFF. The V gene is TRBV4-1 and the J gene is TRBJ2-2, with TRBD1 as a weak D call on 6 bases. The CDR3 covers 15 residues, taking in both the cysteine and the phenylalanine. The retained sequence is limited to the CDR3, 45 bases, with the frame set at the first base. Deletion took 5 bases off V and 1 base off J, with a span of 11 bases between the germline ends. Based on the germline V gene, the CDR1 and CDR2 sequences are MGHRA and YSYEKL.